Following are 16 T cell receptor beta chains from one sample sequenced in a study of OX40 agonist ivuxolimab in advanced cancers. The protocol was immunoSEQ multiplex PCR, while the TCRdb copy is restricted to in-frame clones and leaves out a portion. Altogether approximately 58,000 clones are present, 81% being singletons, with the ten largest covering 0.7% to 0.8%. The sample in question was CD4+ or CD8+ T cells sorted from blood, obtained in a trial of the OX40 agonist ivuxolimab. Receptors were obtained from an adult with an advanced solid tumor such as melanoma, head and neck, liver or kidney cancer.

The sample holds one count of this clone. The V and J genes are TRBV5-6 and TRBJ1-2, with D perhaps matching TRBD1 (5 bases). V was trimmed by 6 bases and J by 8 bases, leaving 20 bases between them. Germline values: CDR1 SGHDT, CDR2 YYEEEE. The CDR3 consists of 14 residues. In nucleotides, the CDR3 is TGTGCCAGCACCTACGCCGGGGGTGGTTACGGCTACACCTTC. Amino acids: CASTYAGGGYGYTF.

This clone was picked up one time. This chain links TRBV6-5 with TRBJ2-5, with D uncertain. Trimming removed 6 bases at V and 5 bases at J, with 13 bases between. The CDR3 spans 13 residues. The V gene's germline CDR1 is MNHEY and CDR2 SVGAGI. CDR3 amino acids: CASRPSGGETQYF. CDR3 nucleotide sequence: TGTGCCAGCAGACCTTCAGGTGGGGAGACCCAGTACTTC.

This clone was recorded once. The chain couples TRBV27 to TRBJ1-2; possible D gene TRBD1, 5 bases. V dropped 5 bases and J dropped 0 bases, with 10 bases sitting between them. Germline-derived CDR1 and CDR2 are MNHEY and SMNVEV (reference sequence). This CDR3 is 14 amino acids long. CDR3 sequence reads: CASSLTGANYGYTF. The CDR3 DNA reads TGTGCCAGCAGTCTCACGGGGGCTAACTATGGCTACACCTTC.

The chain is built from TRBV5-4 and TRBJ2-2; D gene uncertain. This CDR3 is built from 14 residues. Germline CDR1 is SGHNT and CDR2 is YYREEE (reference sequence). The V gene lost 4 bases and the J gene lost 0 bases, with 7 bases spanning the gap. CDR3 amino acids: CASSRRANTGELFF. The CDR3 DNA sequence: TGTGCCAGCAGCCGGCGCGCGAACACCGGGGAGCTGTTTTTT.

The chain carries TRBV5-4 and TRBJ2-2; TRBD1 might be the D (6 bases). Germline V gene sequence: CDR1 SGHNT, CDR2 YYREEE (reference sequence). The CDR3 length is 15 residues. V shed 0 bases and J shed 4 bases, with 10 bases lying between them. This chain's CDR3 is CASSLGQVVTGELFF. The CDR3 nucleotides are TGTGCCAGCAGCTTGGGACAGGTTGTCACCGGGGAGCTGTTTTTT.

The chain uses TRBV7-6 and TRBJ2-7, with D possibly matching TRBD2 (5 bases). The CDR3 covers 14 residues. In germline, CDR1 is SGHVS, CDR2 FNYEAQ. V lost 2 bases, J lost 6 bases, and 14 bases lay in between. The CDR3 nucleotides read TGTGCCAGCAGCTTAACGGGGTCGACGGGCGAGCAGTACTTC. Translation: CASSLTGSTGEQYF.

Here the CDR3 reads CASSTDRTTYEQYF. The CDR3 bases are TGTGCCAGTAGTACTGACAGGACTACCTACGAGCAGTACTTC. The chain is built from TRBV19 and TRBJ2-7, with D possibly being TRBD1 or TRBD2 (6 bases each). CDR1 is LNHDA, CDR2 SQIVND, per germline (reference sequence). The CDR3 consists of 14 residues. Trimming stripped 4 bases from V and 2 bases from J, with 12 bases between.

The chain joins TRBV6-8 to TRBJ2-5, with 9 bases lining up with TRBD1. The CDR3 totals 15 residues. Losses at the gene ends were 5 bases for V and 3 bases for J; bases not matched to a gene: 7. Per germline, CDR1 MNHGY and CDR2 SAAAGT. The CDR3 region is CASSQDRGEKETQYF. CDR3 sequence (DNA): TGTGCCAGCAGTCAAGACAGGGGGGAGAAAGAGACCCAGTACTTC.

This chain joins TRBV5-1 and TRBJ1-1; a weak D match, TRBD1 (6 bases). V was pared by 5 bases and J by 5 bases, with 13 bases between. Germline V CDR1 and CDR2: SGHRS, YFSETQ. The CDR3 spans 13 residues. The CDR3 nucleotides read TGCGCCAGCAGTAGGGGGGAACTGACTGAAGCTTTCTTT. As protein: CASSRGELTEAFF.

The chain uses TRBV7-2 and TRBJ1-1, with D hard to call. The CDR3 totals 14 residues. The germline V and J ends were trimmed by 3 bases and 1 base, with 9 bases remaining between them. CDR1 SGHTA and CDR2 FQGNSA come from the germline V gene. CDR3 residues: CASSFSTSNTEAFF. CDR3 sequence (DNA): TGTGCCAGCAGCTTCAGTACCTCGAACACTGAAGCTTTCTTT.

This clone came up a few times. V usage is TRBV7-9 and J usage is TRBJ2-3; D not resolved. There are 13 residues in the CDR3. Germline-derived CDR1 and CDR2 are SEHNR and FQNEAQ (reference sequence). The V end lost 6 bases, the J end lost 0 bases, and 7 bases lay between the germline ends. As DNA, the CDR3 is TGTGCCAGCAGATACACTAGCACAGATACGCAGTATTTT. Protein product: CASRYTSTDTQYF. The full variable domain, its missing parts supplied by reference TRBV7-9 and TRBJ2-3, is DTGVSQNPRHKITKRGQNVTFRCDPISEHNRLYWYRQTLGQGPEFLTYFQNEAQLEKSRLLSDRFSAERPKGSFSTLEIQRTEQGDSAMYLCASRYTSTDTQYFGPGTRLTVL.

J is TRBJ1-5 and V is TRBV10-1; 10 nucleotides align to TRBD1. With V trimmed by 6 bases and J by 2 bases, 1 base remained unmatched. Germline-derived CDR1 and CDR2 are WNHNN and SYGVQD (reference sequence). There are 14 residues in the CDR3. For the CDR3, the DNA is TGCGCCAGCAGCGGGACAGGGGGCAATCAGCCCCAGCATTTT. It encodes CASSGTGGNQPQHF.

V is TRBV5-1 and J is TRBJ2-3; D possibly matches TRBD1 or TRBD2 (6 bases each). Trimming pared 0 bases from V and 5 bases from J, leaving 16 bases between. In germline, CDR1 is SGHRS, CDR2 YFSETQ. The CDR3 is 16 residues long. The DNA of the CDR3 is TGCGCCAGCAGCTTGGCCGGCGCCAGGGGAGGAGATACGCAGTATTTT. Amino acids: CASSLAGARGGDTQYF.

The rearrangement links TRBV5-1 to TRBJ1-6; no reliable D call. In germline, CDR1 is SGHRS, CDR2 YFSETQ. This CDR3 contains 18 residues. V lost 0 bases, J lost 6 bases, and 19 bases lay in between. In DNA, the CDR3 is TGCGCCAGCAGCTTGGGAAGGCCTCCGGGAATTTCTAATTCACCCCTCCACTTT. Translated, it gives CASSLGRPPGISNSPLHF.

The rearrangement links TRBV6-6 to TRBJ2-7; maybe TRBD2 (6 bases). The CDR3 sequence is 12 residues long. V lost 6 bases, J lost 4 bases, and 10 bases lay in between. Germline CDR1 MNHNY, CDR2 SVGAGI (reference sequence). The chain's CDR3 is CASRFAGYEQYF. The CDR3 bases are TGTGCCAGCAGATTCGCGGGGTACGAGCAGTACTTC.

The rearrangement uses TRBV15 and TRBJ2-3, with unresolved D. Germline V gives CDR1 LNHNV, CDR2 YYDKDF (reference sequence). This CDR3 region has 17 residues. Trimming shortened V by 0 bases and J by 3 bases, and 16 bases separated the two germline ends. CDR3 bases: TGTGCCACCAGCAGAGATAGACGAGCCGTGAGGACAGATACGCAGTATTTT. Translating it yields CATSRDRRAVRTDTQYF. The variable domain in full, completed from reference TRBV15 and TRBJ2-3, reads DAMVIQNPRYQVTQFGKPVTLSCSQTLNHNVMYWYQQKSSQAPKLLFHYYDKDFNNEADTPDNFQSRRPNTSFCFLDIRSPGLGDTAMYLCATSRDRRAVRTDTQYFGPGTRLTVL.